This is a list of T cell receptor beta chains from one sample in a study of post-analysis software for immune sequencing data. TCRdb passed the PCR reads through MiXCR, listing each CDR3 protein once. This sample has around 770,000 distinct CDR3 sequences; more than 45% occur once, and the top ten carry 4.9%. Sequencing input: blood. The receptor set was obtained from a girl aged 5 to 17 with multiple sclerosis. Both conserved end residues are part of each CDR3. The D gene is left open where the match is weak. For some rows the clone size is stated as once, few or many, or as a class when expanded; others skip it.

TRBJ2-7	-	TRBV23-1	-	CATSREDPYEQYF	TGCGCCACCTCCCGGGAAGACCCCTACGAGCAGTACTTC
TRBJ1-1	TRBD1	TRBV9	-	CASRTEDRAEAFF	TGTGCCAGCAGAACCGAGGACAGGGCAGAAGCTTTCTTT
TRBJ2-7	-	TRBV25-1	-	CASSEGLGGFYEQYF	TGTGCCAGCAGTGAGGGGTTAGGGGGATTCTACGAGCAGTACTTC
TRBJ2-7	-	TRBV6-1	-	CASSPTAGLPTEQYF	TGTGCCAGCAGTCCAACGGCGGGTCTACCTACCGAGCAGTACTTC
TRBJ2-7	TRBD2	TRBV7-8	few	CASSRTSGVYEQYF	TGTGCCAGCAGCCGGACTAGCGGTGTCTACGAGCAGTACTTC
TRBJ2-6	TRBD1	TRBV18	-	CASSPRVRGFSGANVLTF	TGTGCCAGCTCACCACGTGTCAGGGGGTTCTCTGGGGCCAACGTCCTGACTTTC
TRBJ2-6	-	TRBV6-5	few	CASSYGGTGANVLTF	TGTGCCAGCAGTTACGGGGGCACTGGGGCCAACGTCCTGACTTTC
TRBJ2-4	-	TRBV11-2	-	CASSQRRRGSNIQYF	TGTGCCAGCAGCCAACGACGTCGGGGGTCAAACATTCAGTACTTC
TRBJ2-3	TRBD1	TRBV20-1	-	CSALGTGEFADTQYF	TGCAGTGCTTTAGGGACAGGGGAATTCGCAGATACGCAGTATTTT
TRBJ2-5	-	TRBV20-1	-	CSARGPQGSNQYF	TGCAGTGCTAGAGGTCCACAGGGAAGTAACCAGTACTTC
TRBJ2-1	-	TRBV5-1	-	CASSLGWVGIGDNEQFF	TGCGCCAGCAGCTTGGGTTGGGTCGGGATCGGGGACAATGAGCAGTTCTTC
TRBJ2-5	TRBD2	TRBV20-1	few	CSASREGRETQYF	TGCAGTGCATCCCGGGAGGGCCGCGAGACCCAGTACTTC
TRBJ2-7	-	TRBV12-3/TRBV12-4	-	CASSPPAVNEQYF	TGTGCCAGCAGTCCCCCCGCGGTGAACGAGCAGTACTTC
TRBJ2-3	TRBD2	TRBV15	-	CATSRVRASGSLADTQYF	TGTGCCACCAGCAGAGTTCGGGCTAGCGGGAGCCTAGCAGATACGCAGTATTTT
TRBJ2-1	TRBD1	TRBV7-2	-	CASSLVSGQGGERNEQFF	TGTGCCAGCAGCTTAGTCTCGGGACAGGGGGGGGAACGCAATGAGCAGTTCTTC
TRBJ1-2	TRBD1	TRBV7-6	-	CASSTQTGIANYGYTF	TGTGCCAGCAGCACCCAGACAGGGATCGCTAACTATGGCTACACCTTC
TRBJ1-2	-	TRBV29-1	few	CSVRAAIEPNYGYTF	TGCAGCGTTAGGGCAGCTATTGAACCTAACTATGGCTACACCTTC
TRBJ2-3	-	TRBV4-1	few	CASSQDDLMGDRGDTQYF	TGCGCCAGCAGCCAAGACGACCTCATGGGAGACCGGGGGGATACGCAGTATTTT
TRBJ1-6	TRBD1	TRBV20-1	few	CSANRGHNSPLHF	TGCAGTGCTAACAGGGGGCATAATTCACCCCTCCACTTT
TRBJ2-3	TRBD2	TRBV29-1	few	CSVDSLAAITDTQYF	TGCAGCGTTGACTCACTAGCGGCTATCACAGATACGCAGTATTTT
TRBJ2-1	-	TRBV12-3/TRBV12-4	few	CASSFRHEQFF	TGTGCCAGCAGTTTTAGACATGAGCAGTTCTTC
TRBJ2-5	TRBD1	TRBV5-5	many	CASGQRPGGGPEEETQYF	TGTGCCAGCGGCCAGCGCCCAGGGGGCGGACCAGAAGAAGAGACCCAGTACTTC
TRBJ2-7	TRBD2	TRBV7-6	-	CASSINPSGGKYEQYF	TGTGCCAGCAGCATCAACCCTAGCGGTGGCAAGTACGAGCAGTACTTC
TRBJ2-5	TRBD2	TRBV24-1	-	CATRMGAGEETQYF	TGTGCCACCAGGATGGGAGCGGGAGAAGAGACCCAGTACTTC
TRBJ2-3	TRBD2	TRBV5-5	few	CASSLLRGGSTDTQYF	TGTGCCAGCAGCTTACTGCGGGGAGGGAGCACAGATACGCAGTATTTT
TRBJ2-7	-	TRBV4-1	few	CASSQEVGAYEQYF	TGCGCCAGCAGCCAAGAGGTGGGAGCCTACGAGCAGTACTTC
TRBJ1-5	-	TRBV15	-	CATSRDLGTVVPQPQHF	TGTGCCACCAGCAGAGATCTCGGGACCGTAGTACCTCAGCCCCAGCATTTT
TRBJ2-7	TRBD2	TRBV7-9	-	CASSLKAGVDYEQYF	TGTGCCAGCAGCTTAAAAGCGGGAGTGGACTACGAGCAGTACTTC
TRBJ2-5	-	TRBV6-1	few	CASGRRAQETQYF	TGTGCCAGCGGACGGCGCGCCCAAGAGACCCAGTACTTC
TRBJ2-5	-	TRBV14	-	CASSQVAGQETQYF	TGTGCCAGCAGCCAAGTTGCCGGACAAGAGACCCAGTACTTC
TRBJ2-4	-	TRBV4-3	-	CASSRALGGEVKNIQYF	TGCGCCAGCAGCCGCGCCCTCGGTGGCGAAGTCAAAAACATTCAGTACTTC
TRBJ2-1	-	TRBV25-1	-	CASTPGAGQHNEQFF	TGTGCCAGCACCCCGGGGGCGGGCCAACACAATGAGCAGTTCTTC
TRBJ2-3	TRBD2	TRBV12-3/TRBV12-4	-	CATARLAATDTQYF	TGTGCCACCGCGCGACTAGCGGCTACAGATACGCAGTATTTT
TRBJ2-1	TRBD2	TRBV5-1	-	CASSFGPREGGEQFF	TGCGCCAGCAGCTTTGGGCCGAGGGAGGGAGGTGAGCAGTTCTTC
TRBJ2-7	-	TRBV9	-	CASSVGADSYEQYF	TGTGCCAGCAGCGTAGGGGCGGATTCCTACGAGCAGTACTTC
TRBJ1-2	-	TRBV5-1	few	CASSLMERTDGYTF	TGCGCCAGCAGCTTGATGGAGAGAACCGACGGCTACACCTTC
TRBJ2-4	-	TRBV9	few	CASSVGWGPENIQYF	TGTGCCAGCAGCGTAGGTTGGGGGCCAGAAAACATTCAGTACTTC
TRBJ2-7	-	TRBV2	few	CASSRDLSSYEQYF	TGTGCCAGCAGTCGGGACTTGTCCTCCTACGAGCAGTACTTC
TRBJ2-3	TRBD1	TRBV12-3/TRBV12-4	few	CASRGQGGDTQYF	TGTGCCAGCAGGGGACAGGGTGGAGATACGCAGTATTTT
TRBJ2-3	-	TRBV10-3	-	CAITGASRSTDTQYF	TGTGCCATCACCGGGGCTAGCCGGTCCACGGATACGCAGTATTTT
TRBJ2-1	-	TRBV6-6	many	CASSPPPGHNEQFF	TGTGCCAGCAGTCCCCCTCCAGGTCACAATGAGCAGTTCTTC
TRBJ2-5	-	TRBV7-6	-	CASSLRASRQETQYF	TGTGCCAGCAGCTTAAGGGCTAGCCGCCAAGAGACCCAGTACTTC
TRBJ2-1	-	TRBV9	once	CASSVVEASSYNEQFF	TGTGCCAGCAGCGTAGTGGAGGCGAGCTCCTACAATGAGCAGTTCTTC
TRBJ2-1	TRBD2	TRBV5-6	-	CASSSPRLAGGSEQFF	TGTGCCAGCAGCTCCCCCAGACTAGCGGGAGGCTCTGAGCAGTTCTTC
TRBJ2-1	-	TRBV5-1	-	CASSLGSKQFF	TGCGCCAGCAGCTTGGGCTCCAAGCAGTTCTTC
TRBJ2-7	-	TRBV20-1	-	CSAKGPPYEQYF	TGCAGTGCTAAGGGGCCCCCCTACGAGCAGTACTTC
TRBJ1-1	-	TRBV16	-	CASSQSPGSTEAFF	TGTGCCAGCAGCCAATCCCCAGGAAGCACTGAAGCTTTCTTT
TRBJ2-1	-	TRBV2	-	CASSPSANEQFF	TGTGCCAGCAGTCCTAGTGCCAATGAGCAGTTCTTC
TRBJ2-3	TRBD1	TRBV20-1	few	CSARPTGRGADTQYF	TGCAGTGCTAGACCGACAGGGAGAGGCGCAGATACGCAGTATTTT
TRBJ2-7	-	TRBV6-5	few	CASSYGGYGYEQYF	TGTGCCAGCAGTTACGGAGGGTACGGTTACGAGCAGTACTTC
TRBJ1-2	-	TRBV12-3/TRBV12-4	-	CASSFAWTEIFNYGYTF	TGTGCCAGCAGTTTCGCGTGGACAGAGATCTTTAACTATGGCTACACCTTC
TRBJ2-3	-	TRBV7-2	-	CASSPQGRAQYF	TGTGCCAGCAGCCCACAGGGAAGGGCGCAGTATTTT
TRBJ2-3	-	TRBV13	-	CASSLGENRPDTQYF	TGTGCCAGCAGCTTAGGGGAGAACCGCCCAGATACGCAGTATTTT